The 5 T cell receptor beta chains presented below share a single source sample, sequenced in a study of control samples from healthy donors and cancer patients. Only in-frame clones appear in the TCRdb table, and some are missing; sequencing was by immunoSEQ multiplex PCR. The sample includes 150,000 or so clones, roughly nine tenths of them seen just once. The sequencing input was blood. The receptors were gathered from a man between 18 and 29 years old in good health.

This chain connects TRBV5-5 to TRBJ1-2; D unresolved. The length of the CDR3 is 13 residues. Looked up from germline, CDR1 is SGHKS and CDR2 is YYEKEE (reference sequence). V was pared by 2 bases and J by 3 bases, with 8 bases between. CDR3 region: CASSLNPDYGYTF. In DNA form, the CDR3 reads TGTGCCAGCAGCTTAAACCCGGACTATGGCTACACCTTC.

A single count supports this clone. The CDR3 loop is CASSQDRGITDTQYF. Here the CDR3 DNA reads TGCGCCAGCAGCCAAGACAGGGGGATCACAGATACGCAGTATTTT. The chain is built from TRBV4-1 and TRBJ2-3; 7 nucleotides match TRBD1. Germline V CDR1 and CDR2: MGHRA, YSYEKL. The CDR3 runs to 15 residues. The V segment lost 0 bases and the J segment 2 bases; nucleotides outside the gene matches: 2.

The chain combines TRBV30 with TRBJ2-3, with TRBD2 matching over 8 bases. V shed 4 bases and J 5 bases; nucleotides not matched to a gene: 8. Looked up from germline, CDR1 is GTSNPN and CDR2 is SVGIG (reference sequence). The CDR3 length is 14 residues. The CDR3 loop is CAWNRGGWGDTQYF. The CDR3 DNA sequence: TGTGCCTGGAACCGGGGGGGCTGGGGAGATACGCAGTATTTT.

V gene TRBV28 combines with J gene TRBJ2-1; unclear D gene. Per the germline V gene, CDR1 is MDHEN and CDR2 is SYDVKM. The ends were cut back, 3 bases at V and 2 bases at J, with 11 bases in the middle. CDR3 length equals 15 residues. The chain's CDR3 is CASSFPGYPYNEQFF. The CDR3, as DNA: TGTGCCAGCAGTTTTCCCGGTTACCCCTACAATGAGCAGTTCTTC.

About this clone itself: This CDR3 is also generated by other DNA sequences in the sample. V is TRBV7-2 and J is TRBJ2-3, with TRBD2 matching over 9 bases. The germline V gene encodes CDR1 SGHTA and CDR2 FQGNSA. This CDR3 contains 15 residues. The V and J ends lost 1 base and 3 bases, in that order; junction bases with no gene match: 2. The chain's CDR3 is CASSLGGGATDTQYF. The CDR3 DNA is TGTGCCAGCAGCTTAGGCGGGGGGGCGACAGATACGCAGTATTTT.